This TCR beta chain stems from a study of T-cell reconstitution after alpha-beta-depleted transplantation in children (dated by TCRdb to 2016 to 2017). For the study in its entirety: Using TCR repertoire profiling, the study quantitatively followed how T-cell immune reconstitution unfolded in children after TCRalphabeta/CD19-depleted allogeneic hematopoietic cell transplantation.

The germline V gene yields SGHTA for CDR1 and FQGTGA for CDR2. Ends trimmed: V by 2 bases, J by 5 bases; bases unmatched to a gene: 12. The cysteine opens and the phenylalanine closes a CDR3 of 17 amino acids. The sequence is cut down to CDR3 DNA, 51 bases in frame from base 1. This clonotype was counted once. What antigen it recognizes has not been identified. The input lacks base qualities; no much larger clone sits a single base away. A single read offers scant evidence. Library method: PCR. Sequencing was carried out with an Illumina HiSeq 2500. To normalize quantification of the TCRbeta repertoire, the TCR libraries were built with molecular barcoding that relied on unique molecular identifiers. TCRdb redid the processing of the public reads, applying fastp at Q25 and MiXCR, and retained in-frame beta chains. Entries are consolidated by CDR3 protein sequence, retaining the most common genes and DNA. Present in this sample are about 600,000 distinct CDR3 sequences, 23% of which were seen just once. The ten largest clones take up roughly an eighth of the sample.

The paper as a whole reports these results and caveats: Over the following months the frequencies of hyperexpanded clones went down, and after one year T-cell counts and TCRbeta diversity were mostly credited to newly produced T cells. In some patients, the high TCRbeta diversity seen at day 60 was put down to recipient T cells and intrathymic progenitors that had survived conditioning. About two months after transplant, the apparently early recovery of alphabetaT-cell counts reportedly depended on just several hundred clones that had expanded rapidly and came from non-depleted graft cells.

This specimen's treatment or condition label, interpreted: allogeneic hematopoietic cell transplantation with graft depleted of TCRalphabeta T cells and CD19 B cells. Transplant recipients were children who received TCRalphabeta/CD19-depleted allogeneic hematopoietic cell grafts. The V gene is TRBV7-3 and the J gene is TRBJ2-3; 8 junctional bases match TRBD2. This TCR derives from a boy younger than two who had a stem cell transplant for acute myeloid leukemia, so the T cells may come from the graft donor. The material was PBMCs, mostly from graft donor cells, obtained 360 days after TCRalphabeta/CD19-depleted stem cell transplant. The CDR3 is CASSLGMRGARKDTQYF. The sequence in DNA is TGTGCCAGCAGCTTAGGCATGCGGGGGGCGCGTAAAGATACGCAGTATTTT.